Each of the 8 T cell receptor beta chains below was sequenced from the same sample in a study of neurological immune-mediated disorders. TCRdb ran MiXCR on the 5' RACE reads and lists one entry per CDR3 protein. The table includes around 100,000 distinct CDR3 sequences, approximately 11% detected once. Time point noted: longitudinal time-point 3. The source material was PBMCs. Receptors originate from a female donor with HTLV-1-associated myelopathy (HAM/TSP).

J is TRBJ2-6 and V is TRBV5-1; D is ambiguous. Germline V lookup: CDR1 SGHRS, CDR2 YFSETQ. The CDR3 is 15 residues long. Trimming pared 1 base from V and 4 bases from J, leaving 9 bases between. The CDR3 loop is CASSLLQSGANVLTF. In DNA, the CDR3 is TGCGCCAGCAGCTTGCTCCAGTCCGGGGCCAACGTCCTGACTTTC.

The sample holds a few counts of this clonotype. The rearrangement links TRBV5-1 to TRBJ2-1, with D possibly being TRBD2 (6 bases). This CDR3 region has 14 residues. Germline CDR1 SGHRS, CDR2 YFSETQ. V lost 3 bases and J lost 6, with 13 bases in between. The CDR3 DNA sequence: TGCGCCAGCAGCTCCGGGACTTCTAGCAATGAGCAGTTCTTC. The encoded protein is CASSSGTSSNEQFF.

This clonotype was seen ten or more times. The chain carries TRBV20-1 and TRBJ2-1; the D gene is possibly TRBD2 (6 bases). V lost 3 bases and J 8 bases, leaving 14 bases between the germline ends. Germline CDR1 DFQATT, CDR2 SNEGSKA (reference sequence). The CDR3 consists of 13 residues. The CDR3 nucleotides are TGCAGTGCTAGGAGTGTCAGGGACTATGAGCAGTTCTTC. This encodes CSARSVRDYEQFF.

This clonotype was observed many times. The chain recombines TRBV20-1 with TRBJ2-7; D is perhaps TRBD1 or TRBD2 (6 bases each). Germline assignment: CDR1 DFQATT and CDR2 SNEGSKA (reference sequence). The V and J ends lost 5 bases and 0 bases respectively, with 17 bases between them. The CDR3 totals 15 residues. Here the CDR3 DNA reads TGCAGTGCTCGGGGGCGAGGGGGAGCCTCCTACGAGCAGTACTTC. Translating gives CSARGRGGASYEQYF.

The chain carries TRBV4-2 and TRBJ2-1; D possibly corresponds to TRBD2 (5 bases). Trimming pared 0 bases from V and 0 bases from J, leaving 6 bases between. Germline CDR1 LGHNA, CDR2 YNFKEQ. The CDR3 has 15 amino acids. The CDR3 loop is CASSQDGGSYNEQFF. The CDR3 nucleotides are TGTGCCAGCAGCCAAGATGGAGGCTCCTACAATGAGCAGTTCTTC.

This clonotype was detected ten times or more. This sequence joins TRBV28 and TRBJ2-7; TRBD1 matches at 9 bases. After removal of 5 bases from V and 2 bases from J, the junction contained 1 base not matched to a gene. This CDR3 comprises 13 residues. Germline CDR1 MDHEN, CDR2 SYDVKM. The CDR3 reads CASSRQGAYEQYF. The CDR3 bases are TGTGCCAGCAGTCGACAGGGGGCCTACGAGCAGTACTTC. Variable domain in full (rest from reference TRBV28 and TRBJ2-7): DVKVTQSSRYLVKRTGEKVFLECVQDMDHENMFWYRQDPGLGLRLIYFSYDVKMKEKGDIPEGYSVSREKKERFSLILESASTNQTSMYLCASSRQGAYEQYFGPGTRLTVT.

This clonotype was found many times. V is TRBV20-1 and J is TRBJ1-1, with D uncertain. Germline V CDR1 and CDR2: DFQATT, SNEGSKA (reference sequence). The CDR3 is 13 residues long. V was shortened by 1 base and J by 4 bases, with 10 bases between the two germline ends. The CDR3 region is CSARVGMGTEAFF. The DNA of the CDR3 is TGCAGTGCTAGAGTTGGGATGGGCACTGAAGCTTTCTTT.

This clonotype was observed at least ten times. This chain connects TRBV5-1 to TRBJ2-4, with D possibly matching TRBD2 (5 bases). The CDR3 length is 14 residues. V was shortened by 0 bases and J by 13 bases, with 17 bases between the two germline ends. Germline lookup yields CDR1 SGHRS and CDR2 YFSETQ. CDR3 sequence reads: CASSLDRPRAVQYF. As DNA, the CDR3 is TGCGCCAGCAGCTTGGATAGGCCGCGGGCCGTACAGTACTTC.